The 11 T cell receptor beta chains below were found in one sample sequenced in a study of cytomegalovirus exposure and HLA in healthy donors. With 60 Vbeta and 13 Jbeta primers, the PCR was carried out. Sequencing was performed with immunoSEQ multiplex PCR; in TCRdb, only in-frame clones are kept and a portion is missing. The sample lists about 160,000 clones; under 75% were seen once. The source material was PBMCs. These receptors all stem from a man aged 40-49 years in good health and CMV-seropositive.

The chain is built from TRBV5-1 and TRBJ2-5, with 9 bases matching TRBD1. The V segment lost 5 bases and the J segment 5 bases; nucleotides outside the gene matches: 7. This CDR3 has 14 residues. Germline V CDR1 and CDR2: SGHRS, YFSETQ. For the CDR3, the DNA is TGCGCCAGCAGGGCCGGGACAGGGAGGGAGACCCAGTACTTC. Its translation is CASRAGTGRETQYF.

The chain couples TRBV4-1 to TRBJ2-7; TRBD2 agrees at 7 bases. Germline V gives CDR1 MGHRA, CDR2 YSYEKL. The CDR3 covers 13 residues. Trimming removed 2 bases from V and 3 bases from J; junction bases left unmatched: 1. The CDR3 spells CASSQLADYEQYF. The CDR3 bases are TGCGCCAGCAGCCAACTAGCGGACTACGAGCAGTACTTC.

V usage is TRBV6-6 and J usage is TRBJ1-1, with D maybe TRBD1 (6 bases). The CDR3 contains 14 residues. CDR1 and CDR2 from the germline V gene are MNHNY and SVGAGI (reference sequence). The V gene lost 5 bases and the J gene lost 3 bases, with 13 bases spanning the gap. The CDR3 sequence: CASSRDMRDTEAFF. The CDR3 DNA is TGTGCCAGCAGTAGGGACATGAGGGACACTGAAGCTTTCTTT.

The V and J genes are TRBV11-3 and TRBJ2-1; weak D call: TRBD1 (5 bases). Trimming took off 0 bases at V and 7 bases at J, with 13 bases between the two ends. This CDR3 region has 15 residues. Germline V CDR1 and CDR2: SGHNT, YENEEA. In DNA, the CDR3 is TGTGCCAGCAGCTTAGAAGGGGCTAAACGGAATGAGCAGTTCTTC. The encoded protein is CASSLEGAKRNEQFF.

The chain links TRBV9 to TRBJ1-4, with D perhaps TRBD1 (6 bases). Per germline, CDR1 SGDLS and CDR2 YYNGEE. This CDR3 has 14 amino acids. Trimming removed 4 bases at V and 4 bases at J, with 11 bases between. CDR3 amino acids: CASSPGVGNEKLFF. CDR3 nucleotides: TGTGCCAGCAGCCCAGGGGTGGGTAATGAAAAACTGTTTTTT.

This chain joins TRBV9 and TRBJ2-6, with D possibly being TRBD1 (6 bases). Deletions cut 4 bases from V and 0 bases from J, with 17 bases between. The CDR3 totals 18 residues. From germline, CDR1 is SGDLS and CDR2 YYNGEE. The CDR3 here is CASSFRDTLFSGANVLTF. CDR3 bases: TGTGCCAGCAGCTTCCGGGACACCTTATTCTCTGGGGCCAACGTCCTGACTTTC.

This sequence joins TRBV5-6 and TRBJ1-5; unclear D gene. Deletions cut 5 bases from V and 2 bases from J, with 14 bases between. This CDR3 comprises 15 residues. Germline CDR1 and CDR2: SGHDT and YYEEEE. CDR3: CASSPGLGRNQPQHF. The DNA of the CDR3 is TGTGCCAGCAGTCCTGGACTAGGGCGCAATCAGCCCCAGCATTTT.

The chain is built from TRBV9 and TRBJ1-1; D is possibly TRBD1 (5 bases). V lost 2 bases to trimming and J lost 3 bases, with 11 bases between them. Per germline, CDR1 SGDLS and CDR2 YYNGEE. CDR3 length: 14 residues. The CDR3 is CASSVGGGYTEAFF. The CDR3 DNA is TGTGCCAGCAGCGTGGGGGGTGGGTACACTGAAGCTTTCTTT.

For the CDR3, the DNA is TGTGCCAGCCAGGACAAATCCTACAATGAGCAGTTCTTC. Amino acid sequence: CASQDKSYNEQFF. The chain joins TRBV25-1 to TRBJ2-1; D possibly corresponds to TRBD1 (5 bases). Germline CDR1 MGHDK, CDR2 SYGVNS. The CDR3 sequence is 13 residues long. Trimming cost V 8 bases and J 1 base, with 9 bases left between them.

The chain has TRBV6-5 and TRBJ2-3, with 8 bases lining up with TRBD1. V shed 6 bases, J shed 1 base, and the junction held 3 bases outside the gene matches. The CDR3 is 14 amino acids. The germline CDR1 and CDR2 sequences are MNHEY and SVGAGI. In nucleotides, the CDR3 is TGTGCCAGCAGAGACAGGGGTCGCACAGATACGCAGTATTTT. Translation: CASRDRGRTDTQYF.

The rearrangement uses TRBV7-9 and TRBJ1-2; weak D call: TRBD1 (6 bases). The germline V gene encodes CDR1 SEHNR and CDR2 FQNEAQ (reference sequence). This CDR3 has 15 residues. V was pared by 0 bases and J by 5 bases, with 13 bases between. The chain's CDR3 is CASSLAQGETYGYTF. The CDR3 coding sequence is TGTGCCAGCAGCTTAGCACAGGGAGAGACTTATGGCTACACCTTC.